A selection of T cell receptor beta chains follows, all from one sample in a study of T cells in localized non-small cell lung cancer. Sequencing used immunoSEQ multiplex PCR; TCRdb keeps in-frame clones, though not all of them. In the table there are some 1,000 clones, under 25% of which are singletons. Sample: normal lung tissue next to the tumor, taken before any cancer treatment. The receptors here all came from an older male donor with stage III lung adenocarcinoma. Both conserved end residues are part of each CDR3. Fields, in order: clone size, D gene, J gene, V gene, CDR3 DNA, CDR3 protein. A D gene is named only where the DNA matches it firmly. Not all rows give a size; the values are once, few, many and, for expanded clones, a class.

few,TRBD1,TRBJ2-3,TRBV11-3,TGTGCCAGCAGCTCGACAGGGAGCACAGATACGCAGTATTTT,CASSSTGSTDTQYF
.,.,TRBJ1-5,TRBV18,TGTGCCAGCTCACCAGGGAGGAAGGGCGAGGAGCCCCAGCATTTT,CASSPGRKGEEPQHF
.,TRBD1,TRBJ1-5,TRBV18,TGTGCCAGCACAACAGGGGGACGCAATCAGCCCCAGCATTTT,CASTTGGRNQPQHF
few,.,TRBJ2-6,TRBV6-8,TGTGCCAGTTCGGGATTGAGGGCCAACGTCCTGACTTTC,CASSGLRANVLTF
.,.,TRBJ1-3,TRBV28,TGTGCCAGCAGTTCCACGGGGGGGTATAACGGAAACACCATATATTTT,CASSSTGGYNGNTIYF
.,TRBD1,TRBJ2-5,TRBV4-1,TGCGCCAGCAGCCAAGGGACAGGGGGCGGAGAAGAGACCCAGTACTTC,CASSQGTGGGEETQYF
medium-sized,.,TRBJ2-6,TRBV11-3,TGTGCCAGCAGCCCACAAGGGGCCCACTCTGGGGCCAACGTCCTGACTTTC,CASSPQGAHSGANVLTF
.,TRBD1,TRBJ2-5,TRBV6-8,TGTGCCAGCAGCCTACGGGCGGGCAGGGGGTCAGAGACCCAGTACTTC,CASSLRAGRGSETQYF
.,TRBD2,TRBJ2-1,TRBV19,TGTGCCAGTACCCCACATCCGACCCGGACTAGCGGGGGGTGGAATGAGCAGTTCTTC,CASTPHPTRTSGGWNEQFF
.,.,TRBJ1-1,TRBV11-3,TGTGCCAGCAGCCATAAGGTTGGGGGGCCCGGTACTGAAGCTTTCTTT,CASSHKVGGPGTEAFF
large,.,TRBJ2-7,TRBV7-2,TGTGCCAGCAGCTTAGCTTGGCACTACGAGCAGTACTTC,CASSLAWHYEQYF
.,.,TRBJ2-7,TRBV9,TGTGCCAGCAGTGTGGGGCCGTACGAGCAGTACTTC,CASSVGPYEQYF
.,.,TRBJ2-7,TRBV6-7,TGTGCCAGCAGTGCCCGGTGGGGAGTGGTTGACGGGAAAAACTACGAGCAGTACTTC,CASSARWGVVDGKNYEQYF
few,.,TRBJ1-3,TRBV9,TGTGCCAGCAGCGTGGGGATCTCTGGAAACACCATATATTTT,CASSVGISGNTIYF
.,TRBD1,TRBJ2-5,TRBV19,TGTGCCAGTACTTCCGGGACAGGGACGCGAGAGACCCAGTACTTC,CASTSGTGTRETQYF
few,.,TRBJ2-2,TRBV11-3,TGTGCCAGCAGCTTGGTAGGGACTTGGAACACCGGGGAGCTGTTTTTT,CASSLVGTWNTGELFF
.,.,TRBJ1-6,TRBV6-8,TGTGCCAGCACCGACATGGCTAATTCACCCCTCCACTTT,CASTDMANSPLHF
.,TRBD1,TRBJ1-2,TRBV18,TGTGCCAGCTCACCACAGGGGGCACAAGGCTACACCTTC,CASSPQGAQGYTF
.,TRBD1,TRBJ2-5,TRBV11-3,TGTGCCAGCAGCCAATTAAAGGGGGCGAAAGAGACCCAGTACTTC,CASSQLKGAKETQYF
few,TRBD1,TRBJ2-5,TRBV11-3,TGTGCCAGCAGCTTAGGGACAGGGGGCGAGACCCAGTACTTC,CASSLGTGGETQYF
.,.,TRBJ1-4,TRBV6-8,TGTGCCAGCAGTTCCTCGGCCGAAAAACTGTTTTTT,CASSSSAEKLFF
.,.,TRBJ2-5,TRBV5-1,TGCGCCAGCAGCTTGAGTCCAGGGGTCCTCGAGACCCAGTACTTC,CASSLSPGVLETQYF
few,.,TRBJ1-1,TRBV11-3,TGTGCCAGCAGCCTGGGATGGGGGAACACTGAAGCTTTCTTT,CASSLGWGNTEAFF
few,.,TRBJ2-7,TRBV11-3,TGTGCCAGCAGCTTCGGTCAGGGGCTGAACTACGAGCAGTACTTC,CASSFGQGLNYEQYF
.,.,TRBJ2-3,TRBV9,TGTGCCAGCAGCGTAGCGGGGGCGGCAGATACGCAGTATTTT,CASSVAGAADTQYF
.,.,TRBJ1-5,TRBV12-5,TGTGCTAGTGGTTTGGTACGTGACGGGGAGCAGGGAGGCAATCAGCCCCAGCATTTT,CASGLVRDGEQGGNQPQHF
.,TRBD1,TRBJ1-1,TRBV5-1,TGCGCCAGCAGCTTGGCCCTTACAGGGGACACTGAAGCTTTCTTT,CASSLALTGDTEAFF
few,TRBD1,TRBJ2-7,TRBV29-1,TGCAGCGTCCGGACAGGGGGCTACGAGCAGTACTTC,CSVRTGGYEQYF
.,TRBD1,TRBJ1-6,TRBV23-1,TGCGCCAGCAGCCAGGACAGGCTCAGGAGCTCCTATAATTCACCCCTCCACTTT,CASSQDRLRSSYNSPLHF
few,TRBD1,TRBJ2-7,TRBV6-8,TGTGCCAGCAGTATATCCCGGGACAGCACCTACGAGCAGTACTTC,CASSISRDSTYEQYF
.,TRBD2,TRBJ2-2,TRBV11-3,TGTGCCAGCAGCCTTACCTTGGAAGCGGGGGGGCCGTACGGCGGGGAGCTGTTTTTT,CASSLTLEAGGPYGGELFF
few,TRBD1,TRBJ1-1,TRBV11-3,TGTGCCAGCAGCCTAGGGACAGCCCAGATAGTGGCTTTCTTT,CASSLGTAQIVAFF
few,.,TRBJ1-1,TRBV19,TGTGCCAGTAGTAGCCCGGGACGGAAGAACACTGAAGCTTTCTTT,CASSSPGRKNTEAFF
medium-sized,.,TRBJ2-2,TRBV11-3,TGTGCCAGCAGCTTAGGACAGGACACCGGGGAGCTGTTTTTT,CASSLGQDTGELFF
.,.,TRBJ1-1,TRBV7-2,TGTGCCAGCAGCTTTAATGCGGGAGGTGAAGCTTTCTTT,CASSFNAGGEAFF
few,TRBD1,TRBJ2-7,TRBV4-1,TGCGCCAGCAGCCAAGATCCACGACAGGGCTTCTACGAGCAGTACTTC,CASSQDPRQGFYEQYF
few,TRBD1,TRBJ1-1,TRBV11-3,TGTGCCAGCAGCCCTGGACAGGACATGAACACTGAAGCTTTCTTT,CASSPGQDMNTEAFF